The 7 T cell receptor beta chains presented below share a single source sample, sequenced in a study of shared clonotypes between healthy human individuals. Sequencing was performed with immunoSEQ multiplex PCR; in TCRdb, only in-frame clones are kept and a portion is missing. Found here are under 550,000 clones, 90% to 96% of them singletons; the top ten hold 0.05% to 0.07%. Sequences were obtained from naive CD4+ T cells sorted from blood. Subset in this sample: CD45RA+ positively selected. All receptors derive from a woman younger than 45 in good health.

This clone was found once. The CDR3 region is CASSSPGQTTEAFF. In nucleotides, the CDR3 is TGTGCCAGCAGTTCTCCGGGACAGACCACTGAAGCTTTCTTT. V is TRBV28 and J is TRBJ1-1, with 7 bases lining up with TRBD1. The V segment lost 4 bases and the J segment 4 bases; nucleotides outside the gene matches: 6. The CDR3 runs to 14 residues. Germline CDR1 is MDHEN and CDR2 is SYDVKM.

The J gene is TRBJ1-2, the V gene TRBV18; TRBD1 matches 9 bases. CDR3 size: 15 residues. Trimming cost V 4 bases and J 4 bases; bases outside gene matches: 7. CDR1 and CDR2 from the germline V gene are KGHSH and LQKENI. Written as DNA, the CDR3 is TGTGCCAGCTCACGATCGGACAGGGGAGTCTATGGCTACACCTTC. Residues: CASSRSDRGVYGYTF. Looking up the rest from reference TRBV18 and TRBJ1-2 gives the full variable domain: NAGVMQNPRHLVRRRGQEARLRCSPMKGHSHVYWYRQLPEEGLKFMVYLQKENIIDESGMPKERFSAEFPKEGPSILRIQQVVRGDSAAYFCASSRSDRGVYGYTFGSGTRLTVV.

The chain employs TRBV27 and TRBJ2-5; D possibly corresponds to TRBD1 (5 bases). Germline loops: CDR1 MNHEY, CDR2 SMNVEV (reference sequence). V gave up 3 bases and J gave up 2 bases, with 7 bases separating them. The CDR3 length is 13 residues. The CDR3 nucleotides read TGTGCCAGCAGTTTCCAGGGACAAGAGACCCAGTACTTC. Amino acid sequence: CASSFQGQETQYF.

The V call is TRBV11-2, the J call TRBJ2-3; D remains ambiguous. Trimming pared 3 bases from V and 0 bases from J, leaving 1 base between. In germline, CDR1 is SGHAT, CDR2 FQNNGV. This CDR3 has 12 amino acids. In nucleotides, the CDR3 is TGTGCCAGCAGCTTTAGCACAGATACGCAGTATTTT. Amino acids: CASSFSTDTQYF.

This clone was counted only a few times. The CDR3 here is CASSQVTAKGYTF. The CDR3 DNA is TGCGCCAGCAGCCAAGTGACGGCGAAGGGCTACACCTTC. This sequence joins TRBV4-1 and TRBJ1-2, with no clear D. V lost 1 base and J lost 8, with 11 bases in between. The CDR3 loop spans 13 amino acids. Germline V gene sequence: CDR1 MGHRA, CDR2 YSYEKL.

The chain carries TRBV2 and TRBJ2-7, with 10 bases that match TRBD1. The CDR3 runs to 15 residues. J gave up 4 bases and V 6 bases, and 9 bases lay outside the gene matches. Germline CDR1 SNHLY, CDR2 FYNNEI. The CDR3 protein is CASRESGTGAYEQYF. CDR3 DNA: TGTGCCAGCAGGGAGTCAGGGACAGGGGCTTACGAGCAGTACTTC.

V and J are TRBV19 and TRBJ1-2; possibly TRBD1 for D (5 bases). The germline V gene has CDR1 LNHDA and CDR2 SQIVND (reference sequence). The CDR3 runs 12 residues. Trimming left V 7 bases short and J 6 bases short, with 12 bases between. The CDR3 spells CASIGAGHGYTF. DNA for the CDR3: TGTGCCAGTATTGGGGCAGGGCATGGCTACACCTTC.